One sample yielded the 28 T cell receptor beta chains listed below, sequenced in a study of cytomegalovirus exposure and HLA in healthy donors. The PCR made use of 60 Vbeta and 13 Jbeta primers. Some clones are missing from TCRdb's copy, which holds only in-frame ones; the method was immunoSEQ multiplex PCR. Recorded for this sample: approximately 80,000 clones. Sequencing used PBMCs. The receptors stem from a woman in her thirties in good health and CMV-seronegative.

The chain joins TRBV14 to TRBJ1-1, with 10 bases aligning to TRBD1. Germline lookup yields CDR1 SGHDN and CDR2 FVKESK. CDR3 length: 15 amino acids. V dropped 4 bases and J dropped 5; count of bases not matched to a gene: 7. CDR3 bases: TGTGCCAGCAGCCGGGACAGGGGACTTGTTACTGAAGCTTTCTTT. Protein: CASSRDRGLVTEAFF.

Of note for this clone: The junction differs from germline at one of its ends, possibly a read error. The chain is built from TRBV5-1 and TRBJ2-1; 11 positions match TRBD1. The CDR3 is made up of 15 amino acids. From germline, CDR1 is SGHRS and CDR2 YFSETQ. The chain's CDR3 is CASRQPGTGGNGQFF. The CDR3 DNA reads TGCGCCAGCAGACAACCCGGGACAGGGGGAAATGGGCAGTTCTTC.

The DNA for the CDR3 is TGTGCCAGCAGCACCGGCAGGGACTACGAGCAGTACTTC. It is translated as CASSTGRDYEQYF. The chain combines TRBV7-8 with TRBJ2-7, with a possible D match to TRBD1 (5 bases). The length of the CDR3 is 13 residues. Germline-derived CDR1 and CDR2 are SGHVS and FQNEAQ. Trimming pared 5 bases from V and 3 bases from J, leaving 11 bases between.

CDR3 residues: CASSYAGTDTDTQYF. The CDR3 coding sequence is TGTGCCAGCAGCTATGCCGGGACAGACACAGATACGCAGTATTTT. V usage is TRBV11-2 and J usage is TRBJ2-3; TRBD1 aligns across 7 bases. J lost 2 bases, V lost 4 bases, and 6 bases had no gene match. Looked up from germline, CDR1 is SGHAT and CDR2 is FQNNGV. There are 15 residues in the CDR3.

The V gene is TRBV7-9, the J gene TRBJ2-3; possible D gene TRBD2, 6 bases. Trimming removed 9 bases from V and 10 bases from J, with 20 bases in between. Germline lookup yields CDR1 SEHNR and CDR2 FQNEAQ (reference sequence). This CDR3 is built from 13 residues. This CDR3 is CASRDFSPEAQYF. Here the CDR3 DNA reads TGTGCCAGTCGGGACTTCTCTCCAGAAGCGCAGTATTTT.

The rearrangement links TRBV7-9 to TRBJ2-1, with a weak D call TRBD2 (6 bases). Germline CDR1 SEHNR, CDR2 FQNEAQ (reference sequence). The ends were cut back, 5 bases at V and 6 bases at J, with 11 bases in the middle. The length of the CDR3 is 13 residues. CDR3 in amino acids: CASSPDGGNEQFF. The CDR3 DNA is TGTGCCAGCAGCCCCGACGGGGGCAATGAGCAGTTCTTC.

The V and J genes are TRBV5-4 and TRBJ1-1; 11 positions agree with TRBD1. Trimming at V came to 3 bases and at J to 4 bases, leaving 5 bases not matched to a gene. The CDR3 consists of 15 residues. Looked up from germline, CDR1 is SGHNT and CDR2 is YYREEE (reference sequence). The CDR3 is CASSSDRGPGTEAFF. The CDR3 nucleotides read TGTGCCAGCAGCTCGGACAGGGGGCCGGGCACTGAAGCTTTCTTT.

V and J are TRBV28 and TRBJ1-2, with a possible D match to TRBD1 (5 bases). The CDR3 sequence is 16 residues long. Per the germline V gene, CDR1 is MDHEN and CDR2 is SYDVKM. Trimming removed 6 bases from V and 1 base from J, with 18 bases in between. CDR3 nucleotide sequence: TGTGCCAGCAGCCCGAGGAGACAGTCAATTAACTATGGCTACACCTTC. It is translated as CASSPRRQSINYGYTF.

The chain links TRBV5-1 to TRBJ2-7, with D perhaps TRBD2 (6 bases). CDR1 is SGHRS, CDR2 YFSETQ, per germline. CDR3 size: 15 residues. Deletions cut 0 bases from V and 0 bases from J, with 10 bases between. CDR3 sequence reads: CASSLDWTTSYEQYF. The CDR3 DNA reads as TGCGCCAGCAGCTTGGATTGGACTACCTCCTACGAGCAGTACTTC.

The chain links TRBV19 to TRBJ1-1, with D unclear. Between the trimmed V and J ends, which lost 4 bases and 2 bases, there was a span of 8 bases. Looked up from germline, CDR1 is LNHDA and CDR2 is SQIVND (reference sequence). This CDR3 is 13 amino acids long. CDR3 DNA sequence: TGTGCCAGTAGTACAGGTTCCAACACTGAAGCTTTCTTT. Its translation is CASSTGSNTEAFF.

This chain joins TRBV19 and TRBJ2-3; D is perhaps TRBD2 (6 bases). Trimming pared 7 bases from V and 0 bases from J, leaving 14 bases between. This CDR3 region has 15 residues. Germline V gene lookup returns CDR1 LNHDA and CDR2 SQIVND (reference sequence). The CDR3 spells CASKEGISSTDTQYF. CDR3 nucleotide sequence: TGTGCCAGTAAGGAGGGCATCTCTAGCACAGATACGCAGTATTTT.

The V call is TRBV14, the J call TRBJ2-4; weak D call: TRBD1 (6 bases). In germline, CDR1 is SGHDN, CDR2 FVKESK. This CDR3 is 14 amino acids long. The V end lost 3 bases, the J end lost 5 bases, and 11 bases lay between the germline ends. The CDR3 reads CASSHRTEENIQYF. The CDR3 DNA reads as TGTGCCAGCAGCCACAGGACAGAAGAAAACATTCAGTACTTC.

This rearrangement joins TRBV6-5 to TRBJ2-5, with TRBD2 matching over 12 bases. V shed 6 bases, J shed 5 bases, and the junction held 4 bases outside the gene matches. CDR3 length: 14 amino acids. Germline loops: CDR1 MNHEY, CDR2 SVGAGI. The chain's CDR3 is CASRLLAGGETQYF. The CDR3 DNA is TGTGCCAGCAGACTACTAGCGGGGGGCGAGACCCAGTACTTC.

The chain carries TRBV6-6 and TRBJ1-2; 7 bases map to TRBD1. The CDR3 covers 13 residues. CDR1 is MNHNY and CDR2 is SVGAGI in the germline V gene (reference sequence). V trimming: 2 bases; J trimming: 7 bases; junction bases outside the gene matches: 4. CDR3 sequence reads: CASSYGRDSGYTF. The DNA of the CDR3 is TGTGCCAGCAGTTACGGCAGGGACAGTGGCTACACCTTC.

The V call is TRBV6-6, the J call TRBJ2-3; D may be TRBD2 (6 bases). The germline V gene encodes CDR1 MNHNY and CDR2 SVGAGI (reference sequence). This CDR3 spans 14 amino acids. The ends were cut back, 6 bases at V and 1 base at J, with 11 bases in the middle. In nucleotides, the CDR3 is TGTGCCAGCAGGCTAGCGTCGGGCACAGATACGCAGTATTTT. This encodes CASRLASGTDTQYF.

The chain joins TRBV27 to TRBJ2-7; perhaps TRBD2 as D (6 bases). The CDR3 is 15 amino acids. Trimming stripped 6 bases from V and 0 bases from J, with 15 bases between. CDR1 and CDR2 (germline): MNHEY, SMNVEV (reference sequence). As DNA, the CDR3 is TGTGCCAGCAGACCAGGGACTGGAAGCTCCTACGAGCAGTACTTC. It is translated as CASRPGTGSSYEQYF.

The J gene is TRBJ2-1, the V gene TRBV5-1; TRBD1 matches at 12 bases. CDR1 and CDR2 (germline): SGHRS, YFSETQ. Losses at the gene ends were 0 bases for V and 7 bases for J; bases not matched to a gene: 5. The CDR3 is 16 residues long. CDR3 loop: CASSLGGQGARNEQFF. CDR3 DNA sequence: TGCGCCAGCAGCTTGGGGGGACAGGGGGCCAGGAATGAGCAGTTCTTC.

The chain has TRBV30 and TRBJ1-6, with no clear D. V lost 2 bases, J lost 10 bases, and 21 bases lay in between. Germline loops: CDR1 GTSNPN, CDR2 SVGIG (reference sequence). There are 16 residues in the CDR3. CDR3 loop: CAWSYTGSGVNSPLHF. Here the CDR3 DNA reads TGTGCCTGGAGTTATACGGGCAGCGGGGTTAACTCACCCCTCCACTTT.

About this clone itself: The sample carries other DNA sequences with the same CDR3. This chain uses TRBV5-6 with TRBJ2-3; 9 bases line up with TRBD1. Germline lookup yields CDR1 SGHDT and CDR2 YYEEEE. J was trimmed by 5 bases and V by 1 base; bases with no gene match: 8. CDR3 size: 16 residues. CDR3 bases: TGTGCCAGCAGCTTGTCGAGACAGGGGGTAGGAGATACGCAGTATTTT. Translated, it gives CASSLSRQGVGDTQYF.

The CDR3 DNA sequence: TGTGCCAGCAGTCGGACAGAACCCCCCTACGAGCAGTACTTC. Its translation is CASSRTEPPYEQYF. The chain employs TRBV6-1 and TRBJ2-7; D perhaps matches TRBD1 (6 bases). There are 14 residues in the CDR3. The germline V gene has CDR1 MNHNS and CDR2 SASEGT. Trimming stripped 5 bases from V and 2 bases from J, with 13 bases between.

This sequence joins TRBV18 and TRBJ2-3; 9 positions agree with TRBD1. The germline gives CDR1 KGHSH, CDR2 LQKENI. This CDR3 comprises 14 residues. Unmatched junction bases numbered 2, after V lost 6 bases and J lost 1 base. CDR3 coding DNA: TGTGCCAGCTCCCGGGACAGGGGCACAGATACGCAGTATTTT. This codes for CASSRDRGTDTQYF.

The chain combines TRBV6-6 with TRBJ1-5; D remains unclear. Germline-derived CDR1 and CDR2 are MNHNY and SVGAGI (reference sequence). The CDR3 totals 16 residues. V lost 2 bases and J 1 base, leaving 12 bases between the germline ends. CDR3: CASSYQDVLSNQPQHF. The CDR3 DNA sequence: TGTGCCAGCAGTTACCAAGATGTTCTAAGCAATCAGCCCCAGCATTTT.

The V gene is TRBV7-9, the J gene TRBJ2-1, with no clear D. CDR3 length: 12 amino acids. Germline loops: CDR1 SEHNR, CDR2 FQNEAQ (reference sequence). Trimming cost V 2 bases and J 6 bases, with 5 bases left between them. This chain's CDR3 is CASSLQANEQFF. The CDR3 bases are TGTGCCAGCAGCTTACAAGCCAATGAGCAGTTCTTC.

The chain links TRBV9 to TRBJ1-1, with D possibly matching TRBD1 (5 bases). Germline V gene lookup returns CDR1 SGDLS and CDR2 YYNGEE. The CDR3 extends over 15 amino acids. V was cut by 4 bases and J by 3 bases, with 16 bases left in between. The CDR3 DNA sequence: TGTGCCAGCAGCCGCCAAGGAGGGACGGACACTGAAGCTTTCTTT. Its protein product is CASSRQGGTDTEAFF.

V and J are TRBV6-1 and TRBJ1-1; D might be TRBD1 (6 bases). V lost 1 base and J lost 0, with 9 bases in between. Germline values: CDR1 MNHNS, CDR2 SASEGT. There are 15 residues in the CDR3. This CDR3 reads CASSEVTGLNTEAFF. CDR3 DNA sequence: TGTGCCAGCAGTGAAGTCACAGGGTTGAACACTGAAGCTTTCTTT.

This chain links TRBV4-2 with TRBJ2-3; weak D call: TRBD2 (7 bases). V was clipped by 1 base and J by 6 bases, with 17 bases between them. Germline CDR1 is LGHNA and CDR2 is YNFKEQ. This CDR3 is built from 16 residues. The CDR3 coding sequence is TGTGCCAGCAGCCAAGTAGGGGGGGGGCCGAAGGATACGCAGTATTTT. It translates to CASSQVGGGPKDTQYF.

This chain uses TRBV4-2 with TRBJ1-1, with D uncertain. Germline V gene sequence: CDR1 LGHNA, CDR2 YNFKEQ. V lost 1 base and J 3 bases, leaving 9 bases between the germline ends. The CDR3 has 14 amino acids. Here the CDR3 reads CASSQGAGYTEAFF. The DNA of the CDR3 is TGTGCCAGCAGCCAAGGGGCTGGGTACACTGAAGCTTTCTTT.

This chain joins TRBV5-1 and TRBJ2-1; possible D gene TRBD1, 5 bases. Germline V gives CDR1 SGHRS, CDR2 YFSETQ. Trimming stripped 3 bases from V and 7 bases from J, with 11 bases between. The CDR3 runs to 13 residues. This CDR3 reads CASSSQGENEQFF. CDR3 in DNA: TGCGCCAGCAGCTCGCAGGGCGAGAATGAGCAGTTCTTC.